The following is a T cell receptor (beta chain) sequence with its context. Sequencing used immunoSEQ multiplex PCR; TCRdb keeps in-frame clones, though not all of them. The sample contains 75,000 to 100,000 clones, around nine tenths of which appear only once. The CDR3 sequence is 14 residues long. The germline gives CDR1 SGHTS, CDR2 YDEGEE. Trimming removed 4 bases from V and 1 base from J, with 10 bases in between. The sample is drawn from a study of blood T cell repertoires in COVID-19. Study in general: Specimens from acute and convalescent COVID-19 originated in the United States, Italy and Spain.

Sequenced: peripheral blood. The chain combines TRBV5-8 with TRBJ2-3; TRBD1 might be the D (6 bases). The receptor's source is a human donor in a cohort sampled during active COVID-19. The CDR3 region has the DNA TGTGCCAGCAGCCGTTGGACAGGCACAGATACGCAGTATTTT. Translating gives CASSRWTGTDTQYF. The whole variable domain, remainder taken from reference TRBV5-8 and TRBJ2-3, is EAGVTQSPTHLIKTRGQQATLRCSPISGHTSVYWYQQALGLGLQFLLWYDEGEERNRGNFPPRFSGRQFPNYSSELNVNALELEDSALYLCASSRWTGTDTQYFGPGTRLTVL.